Listed here are 19 T cell receptor beta chains from one sample, sequenced in a study of spatial heterogeneity in lung cancer. As to time point: sample taken at primary tumor resection. TCRdb redid the calling of the 5' RACE reads with MiXCR, one entry per CDR3 protein. This sample yields more than 65,000 distinct CDR3 sequences, of which 8% are seen a single time; roughly 6.4% belongs to the top ten. Sequencing was performed on PBMCs, taken at surgery. The source is a male donor with early-stage non-small cell lung cancer.

This clonotype appeared many times. The rearrangement links TRBV20-1 to TRBJ1-5; perhaps TRBD1 as D (5 bases). This CDR3 has 14 residues. The ends were cut back, 4 bases at V and 3 bases at J, with 13 bases in the middle. Germline loops: CDR1 DFQATT, CDR2 SNEGSKA (reference sequence). The CDR3 sequence: CSATGGEDNQPQHF. CDR3 sequence (DNA): TGCAGTGCTACGGGAGGGGAAGACAATCAGCCCCAGCATTTT.

The V and J genes are TRBV6-5 and TRBJ1-5, with a weak D call TRBD1 (6 bases). Germline CDR1 is MNHEY and CDR2 is SVGAGI. This CDR3 is 15 amino acids long. V was clipped by 5 bases and J by 4 bases, with 15 bases between them. The DNA of the CDR3 is TGTGCCAGCAGTGAGCTTGGACAGTTAAATCAGCCCCAGCATTTT. Its translation: CASSELGQLNQPQHF.

V gene TRBV5-6 combines with J gene TRBJ1-4, with 7 bases identical to TRBD1. Trimming cost V 3 bases and J 7 bases; bases outside gene matches: 3. Per the germline V gene, CDR1 is SGHDT and CDR2 is YYEEEE. The CDR3 has 13 residues. The CDR3 DNA follows: TGTGCCAGCAGCTGGCAGGGGGGTGAAAAACTGTTTTTT. Amino acid sequence: CASSWQGGEKLFF.

This clonotype occurred a few times. This rearrangement joins TRBV20-1 to TRBJ1-5; 9 bases are a match to TRBD1. CDR3 length equals 14 residues. V dropped 5 bases and J dropped 4; count of bases not matched to a gene: 6. The germline V gene encodes CDR1 DFQATT and CDR2 SNEGSKA (reference sequence). The CDR3 loop is CSAFRTGENQPQHF. The CDR3 DNA sequence: TGCAGTGCTTTCCGGACAGGGGAAAATCAGCCCCAGCATTTT.

This clonotype was seen a few times. The J gene is TRBJ1-5, the V gene TRBV5-6; the D gene is possibly TRBD1 (6 bases). Trimming took 3 bases from V and 2 from J, leaving 12 bases between them. Germline CDR1 SGHDT, CDR2 YYEEEE. The CDR3 sequence is 15 residues long. The CDR3 sequence is CASSSGDRRNQPQHF. The CDR3 coding sequence is TGTGCCAGCAGCTCCGGAGACAGGCGCAATCAGCCCCAGCATTTT.

This clonotype was seen at least ten times. The chain joins TRBV6-2 or TRBV6-3 to TRBJ1-5; weak D call: TRBD1 (5 bases). Per germline, CDR1 MNHEY and CDR2 SVGEGT. Trimming took 8 bases from V and 2 from J, leaving 19 bases between them. The CDR3 has 16 residues. CDR3 nucleotide sequence: TGTGCCAGCCGGACAAGGGGTGGGATGGGCAATCAGCCCCAGCATTTT. Translated, it gives CASRTRGGMGNQPQHF.

This clonotype was seen repeatedly, ten times or more. The chain recombines TRBV7-9 with TRBJ1-5; tentative D call: TRBD1 (6 bases). The CDR3 is 13 residues long. The V gene's germline CDR1 is SEHNR and CDR2 FQNEAQ (reference sequence). V gave up 6 bases and J gave up 6 bases, with 12 bases separating them. CDR3 residues: CASSPEGGQPQHF. The CDR3, as DNA: TGTGCCAGCAGTCCAGAGGGGGGTCAGCCCCAGCATTTT.

This clonotype was counted at least ten times. The V call is TRBV14, the J call TRBJ2-1; 10 nucleotides line up with TRBD2. Germline CDR1 and CDR2: SGHDN and FVKESK. With V trimmed by 4 bases and J by 7 bases, 10 bases remained unmatched. CDR3 length: 16 amino acids. The CDR3 sequence: CASSLGLAIGENEQFF. CDR3 nucleotides: TGTGCCAGCAGCCTGGGACTAGCGATAGGTGAGAATGAGCAGTTCTTC.

In its sample, this clonotype was seen many times. The chain is built from TRBV14 and TRBJ2-2; unclear D gene. The CDR3 totals 12 residues. Germline lookup yields CDR1 SGHDN and CDR2 FVKESK. Trimming removed 5 bases at V and 1 base at J, with 2 bases between. The CDR3 spells CASSWNTGELFF. The CDR3, as DNA: TGTGCCAGCAGCTGGAACACCGGGGAGCTGTTTTTT.

This clonotype was detected a few times. The chain joins TRBV6-1 to TRBJ1-5; D is uncertain. The V end was cut by 7 bases, the J end by 3 bases, with 7 bases between. The CDR3 covers 12 residues. Germline V CDR1 and CDR2: MNHNS, SASEGT. The CDR3 is CASTSFNQPQHF. The CDR3 DNA reads as TGTGCCAGCACTAGCTTCAATCAGCCCCAGCATTTT.

Many counts were recorded for this clonotype. The J gene is TRBJ1-2, the V gene TRBV5-1, with TRBD1 matching over 7 bases. In germline, CDR1 is SGHRS, CDR2 YFSETQ. The J segment lost 6 bases and the V segment lost 3 bases, leaving 8 bases of the junction unmatched. The CDR3 covers 14 residues. CDR3 coding DNA: TGCGCCAGCAGCTCCCTCCGACAGGGAGATGGCTACACCTTC. Encoded protein: CASSSLRQGDGYTF.

This clonotype was seen more than once but under ten times. The chain employs TRBV20-1 and TRBJ2-1; TRBD1 or TRBD2 may be the D gene (5 bases each). The ends were cut back, 6 bases at V and 7 bases at J, with 13 bases in the middle. Germline CDR1 reads DFQATT; CDR2 reads SNEGSKA (reference sequence). CDR3 length: 12 amino acids. CDR3 sequence (DNA): TGCAGTGCCGTACTAGGGGTAAATGAGCAGTTCTTC. Translation gives CSAVLGVNEQFF.

V and J are TRBV12-3 or TRBV12-4 and TRBJ1-1; D gene unclear. The CDR3 contains 14 residues. The germline V and J ends were trimmed by 2 bases and 2 bases, with 9 bases remaining between them. CDR3 protein: CASSLSSGNTEAFF. CDR3 DNA sequence: TGTGCCAGCAGTTTATCTTCGGGTAACACTGAAGCTTTCTTT.

This clonotype occurred many times. The CDR3 DNA sequence: TGTGCCAGCAGTCTACAGGAGGACACTGAAGCTTTCTTT. It yields the protein CASSLQEDTEAFF. This sequence joins TRBV7-9 and TRBJ1-1; a weak D match, TRBD1 (5 bases). From germline, CDR1 is SEHNR and CDR2 FQNEAQ (reference sequence). V lost 6 bases to trimming and J lost 3 bases, with 11 bases between them. The CDR3 spans 13 residues. The full variable domain, its missing parts supplied by reference TRBV7-9 and TRBJ1-1, is DTGVSQNPRHKITKRGQNVTFRCDPISEHNRLYWYRQTLGQGPEFLTYFQNEAQLEKSRLLSDRFSAERPKGSFSTLEIQRTEQGDSAMYLCASSLQEDTEAFFGQGTRLTVV.

There are a few counts of this clonotype. This chain's CDR3 is CASSVTGGHYNEQFF. The CDR3 DNA sequence: TGTGCCAGCAGCGTTACAGGGGGCCATTACAATGAGCAGTTCTTC. The V call is TRBV7-2, the J call TRBJ2-1, with TRBD1 matching 9 bases. The J segment lost 4 bases and the V segment lost 5 bases, leaving 6 bases of the junction unmatched. The CDR3 runs 15 residues. From germline, CDR1 is SGHTA and CDR2 FQGNSA.

This clonotype was detected once. The chain recombines TRBV27 with TRBJ1-2; D may be TRBD1 (6 bases). V dropped 3 bases and J dropped 6 bases, with 11 bases sitting between them. Germline V gene data show CDR1 as MNHEY and CDR2 as SMNVEV (reference sequence). This CDR3 spans 13 amino acids. The CDR3 sequence: CASSFGTSDGYTF. CDR3 nucleotides: TGTGCCAGCAGTTTCGGGACATCCGATGGCTACACCTTC.

V usage is TRBV6-5 and J usage is TRBJ1-1; TRBD1 aligns across 7 bases. The CDR3 loop spans 13 amino acids. Germline CDR1 reads MNHEY; CDR2 reads SVGAGI. The V and J ends lost 6 bases and 4 bases, in that order; junction bases with no gene match: 5. CDR3 sequence: CASRRQGSTEAFF. For the CDR3, the DNA is TGTGCCAGCAGGAGACAGGGCAGCACTGAAGCTTTCTTT.

This clonotype appeared many times. The chain carries TRBV7-2 and TRBJ2-2; D possibly corresponds to TRBD2 (6 bases). Germline-derived CDR1 and CDR2 are SGHTA and FQGNSA. This CDR3 is built from 16 residues. With 7 bases removed from V and 4 bases from J, the gap between germline ends came to 19 bases. CDR3 coding DNA: TGTGCCAGCACCTCGGTGGGGACCGGGAGCACCGGGGAGCTGTTTTTT. Translating gives CASTSVGTGSTGELFF.

The genes are TRBV12-3 or TRBV12-4 and TRBJ2-7, with D hard to call. CDR3 size: 12 residues. The V end lost 5 bases, the J end lost 2 bases, and 7 bases lay between the germline ends. The CDR3 nucleotides read TGTGCCAGCAGTAGCTTGGCCTACGAGCAGTACTTC. Encoded protein: CASSSLAYEQYF.